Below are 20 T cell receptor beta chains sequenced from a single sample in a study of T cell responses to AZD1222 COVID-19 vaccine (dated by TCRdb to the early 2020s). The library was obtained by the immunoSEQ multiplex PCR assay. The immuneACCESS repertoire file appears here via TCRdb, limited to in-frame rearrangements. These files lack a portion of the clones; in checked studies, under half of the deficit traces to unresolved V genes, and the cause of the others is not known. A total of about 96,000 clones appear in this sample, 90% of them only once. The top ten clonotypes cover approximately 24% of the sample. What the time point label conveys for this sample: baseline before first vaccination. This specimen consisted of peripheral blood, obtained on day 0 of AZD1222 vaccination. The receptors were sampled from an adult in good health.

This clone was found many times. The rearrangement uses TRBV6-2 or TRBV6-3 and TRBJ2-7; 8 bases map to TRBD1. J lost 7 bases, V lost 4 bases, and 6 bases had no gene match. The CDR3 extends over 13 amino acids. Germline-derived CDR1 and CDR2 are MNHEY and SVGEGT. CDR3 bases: TGTGCCAGCAGTTTCCAGGGGGCTGGAGAGCAGTACTTC. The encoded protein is CASSFQGAGEQYF.

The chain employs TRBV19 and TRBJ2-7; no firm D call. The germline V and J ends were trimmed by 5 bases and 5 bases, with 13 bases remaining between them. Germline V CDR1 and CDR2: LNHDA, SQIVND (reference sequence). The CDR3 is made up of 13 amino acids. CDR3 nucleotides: TGTGCCAGTAGTTTGTGGGATGCGGACGAGCAGTACTTC. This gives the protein CASSLWDADEQYF.

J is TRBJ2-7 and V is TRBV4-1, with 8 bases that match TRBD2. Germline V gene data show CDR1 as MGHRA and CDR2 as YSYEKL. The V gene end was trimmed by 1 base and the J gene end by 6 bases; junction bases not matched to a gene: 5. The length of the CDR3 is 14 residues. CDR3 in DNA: TGCGCCAGCAGCCAAGGGGCAGCGGGAGCCGAGCAGTACTTC. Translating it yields CASSQGAAGAEQYF.

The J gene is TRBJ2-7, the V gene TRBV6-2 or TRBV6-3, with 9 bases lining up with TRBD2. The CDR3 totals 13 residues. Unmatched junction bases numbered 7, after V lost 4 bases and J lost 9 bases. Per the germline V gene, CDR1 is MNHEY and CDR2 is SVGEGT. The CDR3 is CASSSRLAVGQYF. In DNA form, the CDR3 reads TGTGCCAGCAGTTCCAGACTAGCGGTTGGGCAGTACTTC.

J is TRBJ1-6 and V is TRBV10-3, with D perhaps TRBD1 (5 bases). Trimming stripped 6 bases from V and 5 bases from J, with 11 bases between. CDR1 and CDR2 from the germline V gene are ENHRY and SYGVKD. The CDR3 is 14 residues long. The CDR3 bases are TGTGCCATCAGCCCGGGGCAGGATAATTCACCCCTCCACTTT. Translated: CAISPGQDNSPLHF.

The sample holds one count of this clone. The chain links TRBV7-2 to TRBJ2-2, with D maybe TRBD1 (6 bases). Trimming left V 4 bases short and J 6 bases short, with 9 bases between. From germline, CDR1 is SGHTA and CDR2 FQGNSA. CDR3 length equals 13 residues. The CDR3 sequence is CASSSGVPGELFF. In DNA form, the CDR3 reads TGTGCCAGCAGCTCAGGGGTCCCCGGGGAGCTGTTTTTT.

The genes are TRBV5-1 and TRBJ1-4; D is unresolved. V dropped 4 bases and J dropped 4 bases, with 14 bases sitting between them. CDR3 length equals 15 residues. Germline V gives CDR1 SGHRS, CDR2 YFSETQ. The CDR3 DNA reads TGCGCCAGCAGCCCGGGTGTCGCAGATAATGAAAAACTGTTTTTT. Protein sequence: CASSPGVADNEKLFF.

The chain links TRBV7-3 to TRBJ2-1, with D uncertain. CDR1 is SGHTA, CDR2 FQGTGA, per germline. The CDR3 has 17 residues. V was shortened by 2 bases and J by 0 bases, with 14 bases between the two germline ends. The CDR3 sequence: CASSLGYRNSSYNEQFF. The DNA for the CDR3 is TGTGCCAGCAGCTTAGGTTACCGTAACAGCTCCTACAATGAGCAGTTCTTC.

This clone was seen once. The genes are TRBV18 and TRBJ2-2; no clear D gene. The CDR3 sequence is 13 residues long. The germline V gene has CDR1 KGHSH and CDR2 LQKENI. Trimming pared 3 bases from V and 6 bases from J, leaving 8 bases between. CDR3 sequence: CASSPRWAGELFF. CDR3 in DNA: TGTGCCAGCTCACCTAGGTGGGCCGGGGAGCTGTTTTTT.

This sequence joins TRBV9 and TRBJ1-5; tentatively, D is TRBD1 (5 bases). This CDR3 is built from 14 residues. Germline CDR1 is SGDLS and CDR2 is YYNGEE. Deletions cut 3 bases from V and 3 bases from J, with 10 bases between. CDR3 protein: CASSEGKLNQPQHF. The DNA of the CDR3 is TGTGCCAGCAGCGAGGGGAAACTCAATCAGCCCCAGCATTTT.

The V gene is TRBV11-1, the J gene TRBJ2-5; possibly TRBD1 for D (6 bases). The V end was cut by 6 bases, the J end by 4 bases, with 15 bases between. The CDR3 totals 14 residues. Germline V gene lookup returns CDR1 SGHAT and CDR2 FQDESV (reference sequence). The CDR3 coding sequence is TGTGCCAGCAGTCGGCAGGGGTGGGGAGAGACCCAGTACTTC. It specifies CASSRQGWGETQYF.

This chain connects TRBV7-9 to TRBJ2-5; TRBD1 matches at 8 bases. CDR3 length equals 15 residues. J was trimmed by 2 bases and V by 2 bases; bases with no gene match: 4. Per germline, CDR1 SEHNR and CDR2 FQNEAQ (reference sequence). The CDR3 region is CASSLWTGPQETQYF. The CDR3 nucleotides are TGTGCCAGCAGCTTATGGACAGGGCCGCAAGAGACCCAGTACTTC. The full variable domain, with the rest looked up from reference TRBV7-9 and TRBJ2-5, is DTGVSQNPRHKITKRGQNVTFRCDPISEHNRLYWYRQTLGQGPEFLTYFQNEAQLEKSRLLSDRFSAERPKGSFSTLEIQRTEQGDSAMYLCASSLWTGPQETQYFGPGTRLLVL.

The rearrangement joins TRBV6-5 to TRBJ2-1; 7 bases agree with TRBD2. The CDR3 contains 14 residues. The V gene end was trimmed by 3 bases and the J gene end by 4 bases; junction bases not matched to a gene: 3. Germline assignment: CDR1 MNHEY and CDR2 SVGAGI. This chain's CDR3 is CASSYAAGYNEQFF. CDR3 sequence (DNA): TGTGCCAGCAGTTATGCAGCGGGGTACAATGAGCAGTTCTTC.

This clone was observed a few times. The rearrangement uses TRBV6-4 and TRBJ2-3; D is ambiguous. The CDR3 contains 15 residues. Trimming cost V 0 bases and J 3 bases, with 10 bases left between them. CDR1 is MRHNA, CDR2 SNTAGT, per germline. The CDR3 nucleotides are TGTGCCAGCAGTGACTCGAATGGTGGAACAGATACGCAGTATTTT. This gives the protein CASSDSNGGTDTQYF.

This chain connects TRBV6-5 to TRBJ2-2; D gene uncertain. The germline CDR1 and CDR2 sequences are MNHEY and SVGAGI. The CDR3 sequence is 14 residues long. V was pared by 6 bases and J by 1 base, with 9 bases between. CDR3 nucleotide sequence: TGTGCCAGCAGCCCCCTAAGGAACACCGGGGAGCTGTTTTTT. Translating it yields CASSPLRNTGELFF.

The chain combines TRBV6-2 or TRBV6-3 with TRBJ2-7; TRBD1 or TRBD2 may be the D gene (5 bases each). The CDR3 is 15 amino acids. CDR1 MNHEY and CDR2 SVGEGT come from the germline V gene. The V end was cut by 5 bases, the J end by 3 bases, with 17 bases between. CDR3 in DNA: TGTGCCAGCAGTGAGCCGGGACGGCGAGACTACGAGCAGTACTTC. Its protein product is CASSEPGRRDYEQYF.

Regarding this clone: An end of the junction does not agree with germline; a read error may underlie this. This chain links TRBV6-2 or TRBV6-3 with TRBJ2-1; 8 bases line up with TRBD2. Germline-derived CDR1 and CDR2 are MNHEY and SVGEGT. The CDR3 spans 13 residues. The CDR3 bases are TGTGCCAGCAGATACTCCGCGGGAGGAGAGCAGTTCTTC. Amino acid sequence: CASRYSAGGEQFF.

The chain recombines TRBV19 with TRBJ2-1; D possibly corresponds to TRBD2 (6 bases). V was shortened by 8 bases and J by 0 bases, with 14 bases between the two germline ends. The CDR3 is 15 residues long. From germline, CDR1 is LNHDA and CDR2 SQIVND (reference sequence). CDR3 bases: TGTGCCAGTCACCTGGGAGGCAGCTCCTACAATGAGCAGTTCTTC. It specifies CASHLGGSSYNEQFF.

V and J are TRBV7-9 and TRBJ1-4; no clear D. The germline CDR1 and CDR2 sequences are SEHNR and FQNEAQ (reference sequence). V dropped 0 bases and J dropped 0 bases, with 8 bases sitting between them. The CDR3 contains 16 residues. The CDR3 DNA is TGTGCCAGCAGCTTAGCGGGCAGAGCAACTAATGAAAAACTGTTTTTT. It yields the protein CASSLAGRATNEKLFF.

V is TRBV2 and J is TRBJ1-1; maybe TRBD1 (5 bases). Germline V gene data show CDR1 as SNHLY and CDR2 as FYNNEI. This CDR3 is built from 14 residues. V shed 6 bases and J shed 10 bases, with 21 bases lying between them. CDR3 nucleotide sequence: TGTGCCAGCAGCGAGACAGCCACCAGAGAGAGAGCTTTCTTT. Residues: CASSETATRERAFF.